This TCR beta chain was sequenced for a study of T cells in tuberculosis. Study-level background: This South African cohort compared adolescents with or without latent tuberculosis against adults with active tuberculosis.

General observations from the study: The TCR-beta difference was not significant; alpha differences partly reflected length. GMM-specific TCRs were nearer to active tuberculosis alpha repertoires, suggesting expansion.

Some clones are missing from TCRdb's copy, which holds only in-frame ones; the method was immunoSEQ multiplex PCR. The sample shows some 40,000 clones, roughly 95% of them seen only once. The ends lost 6 bases at V and 9 bases at J; junction bases unmatched: 15. Per the germline V gene, CDR1 is SNHLY and CDR2 is FYNNEI. The CDR3 is 15 residues long. The time point was: new active TB diagnosis, blood taken before or within 7 days of starting treatment. Included patients were adults of at least 18, HIV-seronegative, South African. About this clone itself: Its antigen is unidentified.

This chain joins TRBV2 and TRBJ2-7; 9 bases are a match to TRBD1. The source is an adult with tuberculosis. Sample: PBMCs, taken at tuberculosis diagnosis. CDR3 amino acids: CASSRIMGQGTGQYF. The CDR3 bases are TGTGCCAGCAGCCGAATAATGGGACAGGGAACAGGGCAGTACTTC.